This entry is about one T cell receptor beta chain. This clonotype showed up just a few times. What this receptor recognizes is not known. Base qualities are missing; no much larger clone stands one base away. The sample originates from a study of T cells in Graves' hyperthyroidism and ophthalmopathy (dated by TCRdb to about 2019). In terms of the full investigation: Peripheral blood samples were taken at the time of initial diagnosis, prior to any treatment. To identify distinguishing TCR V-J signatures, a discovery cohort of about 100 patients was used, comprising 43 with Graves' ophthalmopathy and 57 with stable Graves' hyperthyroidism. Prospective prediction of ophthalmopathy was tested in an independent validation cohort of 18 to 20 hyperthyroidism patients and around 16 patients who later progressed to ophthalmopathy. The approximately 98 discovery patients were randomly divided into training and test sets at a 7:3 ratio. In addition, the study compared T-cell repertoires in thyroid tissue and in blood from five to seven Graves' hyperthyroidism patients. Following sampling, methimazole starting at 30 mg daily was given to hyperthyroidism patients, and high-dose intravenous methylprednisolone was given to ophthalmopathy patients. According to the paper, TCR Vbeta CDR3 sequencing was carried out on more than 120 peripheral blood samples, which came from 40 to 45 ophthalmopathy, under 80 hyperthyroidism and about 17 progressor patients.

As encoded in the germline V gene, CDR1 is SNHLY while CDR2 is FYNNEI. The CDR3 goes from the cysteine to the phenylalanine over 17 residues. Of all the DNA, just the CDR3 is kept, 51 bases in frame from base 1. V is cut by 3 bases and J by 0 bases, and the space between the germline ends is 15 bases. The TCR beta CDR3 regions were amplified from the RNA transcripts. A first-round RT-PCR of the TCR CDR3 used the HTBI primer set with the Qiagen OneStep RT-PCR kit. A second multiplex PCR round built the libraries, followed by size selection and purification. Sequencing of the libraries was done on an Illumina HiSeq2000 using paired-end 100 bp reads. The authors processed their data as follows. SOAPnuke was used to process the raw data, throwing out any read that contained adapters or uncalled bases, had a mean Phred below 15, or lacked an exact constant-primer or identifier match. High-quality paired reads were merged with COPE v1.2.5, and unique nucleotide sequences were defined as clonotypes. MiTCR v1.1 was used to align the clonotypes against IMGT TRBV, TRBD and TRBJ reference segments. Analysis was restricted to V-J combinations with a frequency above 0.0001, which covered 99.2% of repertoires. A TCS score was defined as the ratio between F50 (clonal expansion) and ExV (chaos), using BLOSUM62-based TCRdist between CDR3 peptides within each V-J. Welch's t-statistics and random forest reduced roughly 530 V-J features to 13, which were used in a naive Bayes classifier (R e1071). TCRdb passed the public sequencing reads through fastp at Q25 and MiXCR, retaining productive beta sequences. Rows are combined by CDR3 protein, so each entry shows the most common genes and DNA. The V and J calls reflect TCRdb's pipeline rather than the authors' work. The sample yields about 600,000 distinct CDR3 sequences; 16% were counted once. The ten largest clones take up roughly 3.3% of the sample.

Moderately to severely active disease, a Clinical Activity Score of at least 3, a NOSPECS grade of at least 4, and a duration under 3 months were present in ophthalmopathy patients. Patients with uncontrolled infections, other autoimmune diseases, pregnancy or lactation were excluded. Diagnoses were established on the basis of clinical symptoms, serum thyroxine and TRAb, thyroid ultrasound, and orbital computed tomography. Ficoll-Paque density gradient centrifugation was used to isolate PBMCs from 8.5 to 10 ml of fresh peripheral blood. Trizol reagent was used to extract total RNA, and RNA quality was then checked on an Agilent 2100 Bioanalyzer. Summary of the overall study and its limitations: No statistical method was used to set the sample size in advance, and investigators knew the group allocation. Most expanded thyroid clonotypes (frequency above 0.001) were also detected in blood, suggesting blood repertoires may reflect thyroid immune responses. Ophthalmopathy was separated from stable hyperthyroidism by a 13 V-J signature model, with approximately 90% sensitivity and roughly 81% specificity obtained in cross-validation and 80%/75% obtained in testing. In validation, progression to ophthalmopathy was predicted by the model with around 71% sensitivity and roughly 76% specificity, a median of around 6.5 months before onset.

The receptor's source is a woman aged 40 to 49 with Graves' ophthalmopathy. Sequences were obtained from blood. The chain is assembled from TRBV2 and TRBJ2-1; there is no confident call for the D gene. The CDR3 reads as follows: CASSDKNHIFSYNEQFF. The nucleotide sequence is TGTGCCAGCAGTGATAAGAATCACATCTTCTCCTACAATGAGCAGTTCTTC.